A selection of T cell receptor beta chains follows, all from one sample in a study of blood T cell repertoires in COVID-19. The table came from immunoSEQ multiplex PCR; TCRdb's copy has only in-frame clones and leaves some out. The sample consists of 200,000 to 300,000 clones, about 88% of them appearing once. Sequencing was carried out using peripheral blood. These receptors were collected from a woman between 40 and 50 years old who had recovered from COVID-19. The CDR3 runs from the conserved cysteine through the conserved F or W. Each record gives: clone size, D gene, J gene, V gene, CDR3 DNA, CDR3 protein. A D gene is named only where the DNA matches it firmly. Clone size is stated in some rows and not others, as once, few, many or a class when expanded.

- TRBD2 TRBJ2-1 TRBV2 TGTGCCAGCAGACCCGGGACTAGCGGATACAATGAGCAGTTCTTC CASRPGTSGYNEQFF
- TRBD1 TRBJ2-4 TRBV20-1 TGCAGTGCTAGAGATCCTGGGACAGGGTACTTC CSARDPGTGYF
- - TRBJ2-2 TRBV4-3 TGCGCCAGCAGCCAAGATCTGAGGGCCACCGGGGAGCTGTTTTTT CASSQDLRATGELFF
- - TRBJ1-6 TRBV28 TGTGCCAGCACCACCCTGACAGAGGATAATTCACCCCTCCACTTT CASTTLTEDNSPLHF
- - TRBJ1-2 TRBV6-5 TGTGCCAGCAGGTTCGTGGGGGGGAACTATGGCTACACCTTC CASRFVGGNYGYTF
- - TRBJ1-2 TRBV24-1 TGTGCCACCAGTGCCCCGATGACTAGCTATGGCTACACCTTC CATSAPMTSYGYTF
once TRBD1 TRBJ1-6 TRBV5-4 TGTGCCAGCAGCTTGTACCAGGGGGCAGGCAATTCACCCCTCCACTTT CASSLYQGAGNSPLHF
once - TRBJ1-2 TRBV4-3 TGCGCCAGCAGCCAAGGATCGGGGGGCTACTATGGCTACACCTTC CASSQGSGGYYGYTF
once TRBD1 TRBJ2-6 TRBV5-1 TGCGCCAGCAGCTTGCGGACAGGGGCAGTGGGTGGGGCCAACGTCCTGACTTTC CASSLRTGAVGGANVLTF
- - TRBJ1-6 TRBV20-1 TGCAGTCCTCATTCACCCCTCCACTTT CSPHSPLHF
- - TRBJ1-5 TRBV5-8 TGTGCCAGCAGCTTGGTTCGTGGGACACCCGACCTTAGCAATCAGCCCCAGCATTTT CASSLVRGTPDLSNQPQHF
few TRBD1 TRBJ1-2 TRBV27 TGTGCCAGCAGTTTATCATGGCGGGACGGACAGGGAGGCTATGGCTACACCTTC CASSLSWRDGQGGYGYTF
- - TRBJ1-6 TRBV7-9 TGTGCCAGCAGCCACCTCCAGGGCATCTCCTATAATTCACCCCTCCACTTT CASSHLQGISYNSPLHF
- TRBD1 TRBJ1-2 TRBV3-1/TRBV3-2 TGTGCCAGCCAAAGGACAGGGGGGGCTAACTATGGCTACACCTTC CASQRTGGANYGYTF
once TRBD2 TRBJ2-7 TRBV5-4 TGTGCCAGCAGCTCGGGGGGTAGCGTCCCCTACGAGCAGTACTTC CASSSGGSVPYEQYF
few TRBD1 TRBJ1-1 TRBV11-2 TGTGCCAGCAGCGGAGGGACAGGTGGCTATCAAGCTTTCTTT CASSGGTGGYQAFF
- - TRBJ1-2 TRBV25-1 TGTGCCAGCAGTGAATACGGGGGGAGAAGAGGCTACACCTTC CASSEYGGRRGYTF